The clone carrying this TCR beta chain has at least ten counts. This entry belongs to a study of identical twins. The CDR3 spans 16 residues. Germline CDR1 is SEHNR and CDR2 is FQNEAQ (reference sequence). V lost 2 bases and J 5 bases, leaving 15 bases between the germline ends. Via MiXCR, TCRdb re-called the 5' RACE reads, giving one row per CDR3 protein. The sample shows 120,000 to 150,000 distinct CDR3 sequences, roughly 3.5% of them seen only once. The specimen sequenced was memory T cells sorted from blood. This chain connects TRBV7-9 to TRBJ1-4; D call uncertain. This sequence originates from a man between 18 and 29 years old in good health. Here the CDR3 reads CASSLKSWRSNEKLFF. The CDR3 nucleotides read TGTGCCAGCAGCTTAAAGTCGTGGAGGTCCAATGAAAAACTGTTTTTT.